This T cell receptor beta chain was identified in a study of shared clonotypes between healthy human individuals. The naive CD8 subset, CD45RO-negative cells positively selected for CCR7, excluded terminally differentiated effector memory CD45RA+ cells. Overall study results and limits: The authors sampled blood alone, and tissue repertoires likely differ.

CDR1 is SGHTS and CDR2 is YDEGEE in the germline V gene. The CDR3 consists of 15 residues. V gave up 3 bases and J gave up 1 base, with 13 bases separating them. Comment on this clone: Antigen unknown.

The method was immunoSEQ multiplex PCR; TCRdb's version includes in-frame clones alone and lacks a portion of them. The sample records hundreds of thousands of clones, over 95% being singletons. V usage is TRBV5-8 and J usage is TRBJ1-1; D gene uncertain. This sequence was found in a woman aged 25 to 39 in good health. The sequenced sample consisted of naive CD8+ T cells sorted from blood. As DNA, the CDR3 is TGTGCCAGCAGCTGGGGTCGGGTCTCGAACACTGAAGCTTTCTTT. It is translated as CASSWGRVSNTEAFF.